This TCR beta chain was recorded in a study of PD-1 blockade in classical Hodgkin lymphoma (dated by TCRdb to 2020 to 2022). With respect to the entire study: Nivolumab dosing was 3 mg/kg intravenously every 2 weeks, continuing until either disease progression or unacceptable toxicity. To define a peripheral blood immune signature of response to PD-1 blockade in classical Hodgkin lymphoma, the study combined TCR beta sequencing with CyTOF. Points the paper makes about the study in general: Only a single clinical trial cohort was studied, and what caused the repertoire differences, possibly disease activity or prior therapy, remained undefined. Baseline diversity similar to that of newly diagnosed patients was observed in trial patients achieving complete response, whereas significantly lower diversity was observed in partial responders and progressors. By C4D1, a significant rise was seen in CD4+ TCR diversity but not in CD8+ TCR diversity (p=0.0027 vs p=0.16), and the rise was most apparent among complete responders (p=0.02). Baseline TCR diversity was reported to be lower in newly diagnosed patients than in healthy donors, and even lower in relapsed/refractory patients. Lower diversity was seen in patients whose nivolumab began less than 1 year after ASCT, and these patients were left out of later analyses so that immune reconstitution would not confound the results.

Concerning this clone: It has no known antigen specificity. No base qualities exist here, and no much larger clone lies one base off it.

Interpreted using the paper, the time point label stands for: cycle 1 day 1 (C1D1), immediately before nivolumab initiation. All trial patients had relapsed after autologous stem cell transplantation, with cohorts A, B and C differing in prior brentuximab vedotin exposure. Magnetic negative selection with a Miltenyi CD8+ T cell isolation kit was used to purify CD8+ T cells from thawed PBMCs. The trial cohort comprised approximately 55 patients with relapsed/refractory classical Hodgkin lymphoma whose best overall responses were complete response, partial response or progressive disease. Trial patients were treated with single-agent nivolumab in the multi-cohort phase II CheckMate 205 trial. An independent review committee assessed best overall response using the 2007 International Working Group response criteria. Trial PBMCs were collected just before the start of nivolumab (C1D1) and during therapy at cycle 2 day 1 and cycle 4 day 1. Peripheral blood was collected in 8 mL Vacutainer Cell Preparation Tubes, from which PBMCs were isolated by centrifugation and then cryopreserved. Purified CD4+ and CD8+ fractions were prepared only for cases where an additional PBMC sample was available. Magnetically labelled cells were depleted on LS columns in a quadroMACS separator, and the flow-through was collected as the purified fraction.

The CDR3 holds 15 amino acids from the cysteine to the phenylalanine. The kept DNA is CDR3 alone, 45 bases in frame from the first base. Per the germline V gene, ENHRY is the CDR1 and SYGVKD is the CDR2. V lost 3 bases and J lost 2 bases, and the count of bases not matched to a germline gene is 3. The Qiagen DNeasy kit was used to extract genomic DNA both from unsorted PBMCs and from the negatively selected CD4+ and CD8+ fractions. Amplification of TCR beta CDR3 regions was done by immunoSEQ multiplex PCR with primers that anneal to V and J segments. A synthetic immune receptor repertoire was used to minimize amplification bias, and remaining bias was computationally removed after sequencing. On the authors' methods: Custom Python scripts were used to quantify repertoire diversity as the Shannon entropy index. Unsorted, CD4+ and CD8+ repertoires were examined separately, except in combined analyses, for which CD4+ and CD8+ sequences were merged in silico. Clonal expansion was defined as at least a 2-fold frequency increase after treatment relative to C1D1, with a pseudocount of 0.5 for undetected baseline clones. Singleton clones were defined as clones with 0 or 1 copy at C1D1, and non-singleton clones were defined as clones with 2 or more copies. Clones expanded in unsorted samples were assigned a CD4+, CD8+ or unknown annotation through matching of protein sequences in sorted samples from the same patient. Wilcoxon tests on paired samples were used to test changes in diversity from C1D1 to C4D1. This is the immuneACCESS table as TCRdb keeps it, with only in-frame sequences that have V and J called. A part of the clones is gone; compared with another copy, unresolved V genes explain less than half, and the rest is unexplained. D and trimming come from the DNA, and the V and J calls and clone size come from that table. This sample has some 10,000 clones in its table, and approximately 84% of those were observed once. The leading ten clones occupy around two fifths of the sample.

The sequence was obtained from a human donor with classical Hodgkin lymphoma. The V and J genes are TRBV10-3 and TRBJ2-5, with 10 middle bases fitting TRBD2. This sample comprised CD8+ T cells from blood, obtained at baseline. The base sequence is TGTGCCATCAGTGATACTAGCGGGATGCAAGAGACCCAGTACTTC. Its protein product is CAISDTSGMQETQYF.